This passage covers 20 T cell receptor beta chains from one sample sequenced in a study of T cells in Graves' hyperthyroidism and ophthalmopathy. RNA transcripts provided the source from which TCR beta CDR3 regions were amplified. The HTBI primer set was used in a first-round RT-PCR of the TCR CDR3. TCRdb analysed the multiplex PCR reads with MiXCR anew, one entry per CDR3 protein. Among approximately 410,000 distinct CDR3 sequences listed, approximately 15% were seen once. The sequencing input was blood. The receptors were gathered from a woman under 30 with Graves' hyperthyroidism.

V usage is TRBV5-6 and J usage is TRBJ2-1; possible D gene TRBD2, 6 bases. V lost 4 bases to trimming and J lost 0 bases, with 14 bases between them. The CDR3 is 16 residues long. Looked up from germline, CDR1 is SGHDT and CDR2 is YYEEEE. The CDR3 nucleotides read TGTGCCAGCAGCCCGGACGACGGGAGCTCCTACAATGAGCAGTTCTTC. Protein product: CASSPDDGSSYNEQFF. The entire variable domain, with the rest obtained from reference TRBV5-6 and TRBJ2-1, is as follows: DAGVTQSPTHLIKTRGQQVTLRCSPKSGHDTVSWYQQALGQGPQFIFQYYEEEERQRGNFPDRFSGHQFPNYSSELNVNALLLGDSALYLCASSPDDGSSYNEQFFGPGTRLTVL.

The rearrangement joins TRBV15 to TRBJ2-5; perhaps TRBD1 as D (5 bases). The V gene's germline CDR1 is LNHNV and CDR2 YYDKDF (reference sequence). Trimming shortened V by 0 bases and J by 9 bases, and 14 bases separated the two germline ends. This CDR3 contains 14 residues. The DNA for the CDR3 is TGTGCCACCAGCAGAGAGTCATATCAAGGGGCCCAGTACTTC. Translation gives CATSRESYQGAQYF.

The chain recombines TRBV20-1 with TRBJ2-1; perhaps TRBD1 as D (6 bases). The germline CDR1 and CDR2 sequences are DFQATT and SNEGSKA (reference sequence). This CDR3 is built from 15 residues. V was pared by 0 bases and J by 4 bases, with 13 bases between. Here the CDR3 reads CSARDKAGAYNEQFF. The CDR3 nucleotides are TGCAGTGCTAGAGATAAGGCAGGGGCGTACAATGAGCAGTTCTTC.

This clonotype occurred many times. The chain couples TRBV20-1 to TRBJ1-1; TRBD1 aligns across 8 bases. This CDR3 is built from 13 residues. V shed 5 bases, J shed 2 bases, and the junction held 4 bases outside the gene matches. The germline V gene has CDR1 DFQATT and CDR2 SNEGSKA (reference sequence). In DNA, the CDR3 is TGCAGTGCTTCGGGACAGGACAACACTGAAGCTTTCTTT. It translates to CSASGQDNTEAFF.

This clonotype was counted only a few times. The chain has TRBV5-1 and TRBJ1-1; D remains unclear. The V gene lost 0 bases and the J gene lost 3 bases, with 12 bases spanning the gap. The CDR3 is 15 amino acids. From germline, CDR1 is SGHRS and CDR2 YFSETQ. CDR3 loop: CASSLGRRMDTEAFF. The DNA of the CDR3 is TGCGCCAGCAGCTTGGGGAGGCGAATGGACACTGAAGCTTTCTTT. The full variable domain, completed using reference TRBV5-1 and TRBJ1-1, is KAGVTQTPRYLIKTRGQQVTLSCSPISGHRSVSWYQQTPGQGLQFLFEYFSETQRNKGNFPGRFSGRQFSNSRSEMNVSTLELGDSALYLCASSLGRRMDTEAFFGQGTRLTVV.

This clonotype was picked up many times. The rearrangement links TRBV28 to TRBJ2-2; unclear D gene. V gave up 5 bases and J gave up 1 base, with 8 bases separating them. The CDR3 runs to 14 residues. CDR1 and CDR2 from the germline V gene are MDHEN and SYDVKM. This CDR3 is CASSLRQNTGELFF. The CDR3 DNA reads TGTGCCAGCAGTCTCAGACAGAACACCGGGGAGCTGTTTTTT.

V is TRBV19 and J is TRBJ2-7, with 11 bases that match TRBD1. CDR3 length equals 16 residues. The junction had 4 bases not matched to a gene; V was cut back by 1 base and J by 2 bases. CDR1 is LNHDA and CDR2 is SQIVND in the germline V gene (reference sequence). CDR3 DNA: TGTGCCAGTAGTATAGGCCCGGGACAGGGGGCCTACGAGCAGTACTTC. Protein: CASSIGPGQGAYEQYF.

This clonotype was seen ten or more times. The chain joins TRBV11-1 to TRBJ2-7; 7 bases align to TRBD2. The CDR3 consists of 15 residues. Germline V gene data show CDR1 as SGHAT and CDR2 as FQDESV (reference sequence). J lost 1 base, V lost 0 bases, and 3 bases had no gene match. CDR3 sequence reads: CASSLAAGVSYEQYF. DNA of the CDR3: TGTGCCAGCAGCTTAGCTGCGGGGGTGTCCTACGAGCAGTACTTC.

The chain uses TRBV19 and TRBJ2-4; weak D call: TRBD2 (6 bases). The V end lost 6 bases, the J end lost 6 bases, and 18 bases lay between the germline ends. The CDR3 spans 15 residues. Germline loops: CDR1 LNHDA, CDR2 SQIVND (reference sequence). The chain's CDR3 is CASSSETGLTNIQYF. The CDR3 region has the DNA TGTGCCAGTAGCTCGGAAACGGGACTCACAAACATTCAGTACTTC.

The sample holds a few counts of this clonotype. The rearrangement uses TRBV11-3 and TRBJ1-5, with TRBD1 identical over 7 bases. The CDR3 loop spans 17 amino acids. Germline CDR1 and CDR2: SGHNT and YENEEA. The V and J ends lost 4 bases and 5 bases, in that order; junction bases with no gene match: 14. The CDR3 sequence: CASSSPGQKGPYQPQHF. In nucleotides, the CDR3 is TGTGCCAGCAGCTCTCCGGGACAGAAGGGCCCCTATCAGCCCCAGCATTTT. Full variable domain (outside the CDR3, taken from reference TRBV11-3 and TRBJ1-5): EAGVVQSPRYKIIEKKQPVAFWCNPISGHNTLYWYLQNLGQGPELLIRYENEEAVDDSQLPKDRFSAERLKGVDSTLKIQPAELGDSAVYLCASSSPGQKGPYQPQHFGDGTRLSIL.

This clonotype was seen at least ten times. This chain uses TRBV12-3 or TRBV12-4 with TRBJ2-1; 7 bases agree with TRBD2. This CDR3 contains 14 residues. Unmatched junction bases numbered 6, after V lost 1 base and J lost 9 bases. This CDR3 reads CASSLGGSKSEQFF. For the CDR3, the DNA is TGTGCCAGCAGTTTAGGCGGGAGTAAAAGTGAGCAGTTCTTC.

This clonotype came up many times. The V gene is TRBV11-3, the J gene TRBJ2-7; D perhaps matches TRBD1 (6 bases). CDR3 length: 15 amino acids. The V gene's germline CDR1 is SGHNT and CDR2 YENEEA. The V end lost 3 bases, the J end lost 3 bases, and 15 bases lay between the germline ends. The CDR3 nucleotides read TGTGCCAGCAGCTTTGACGGGACACATAACTACGAGCAGTACTTC. Translating it yields CASSFDGTHNYEQYF.

Concerning this clonotype itself: With a much larger clone just one base away, this may be a read error. The rearrangement joins TRBV20-1 to TRBJ2-7; TRBD2 might be the D (5 bases). The CDR3 runs to 12 residues. V was cut by 7 bases and J by 7 bases, with 17 bases left in between. Germline CDR1 reads DFQATT; CDR2 reads SNEGSKA (reference sequence). CDR3 DNA sequence: TGCAGTGTATCGACTATCCACAATGAGCAGTACTTC. Translated: CSVSTIHNEQYF.

This clonotype was recorded a few times. The rearrangement uses TRBV30 and TRBJ2-7, with a possible D match to TRBD1 (6 bases). Trimming took off 2 bases at V and 2 bases at J, with 16 bases between the two ends. The CDR3 length is 15 residues. Germline V gene sequence: CDR1 GTSNPN, CDR2 SVGIG (reference sequence). In DNA form, the CDR3 reads TGTGCCTGGAGTAGGACAGTTGGACGACCCTACGAGCAGTACTTC. This codes for CAWSRTVGRPYEQYF.

This clonotype was found many times. The chain links TRBV20-1 to TRBJ1-1; D remains unclear. V shed 6 bases and J shed 0 bases, with 14 bases lying between them. Germline V CDR1 and CDR2: DFQATT, SNEGSKA (reference sequence). The CDR3 has 14 amino acids. CDR3 region: CSANSGSLNTEAFF. For the CDR3, the DNA is TGCAGTGCCAACTCGGGCAGTCTGAACACTGAAGCTTTCTTT.

This clonotype was seen repeatedly, ten times or more. V and J are TRBV29-1 and TRBJ2-7, with D maybe TRBD2 (5 bases). The germline CDR1 and CDR2 sequences are SQVTM and ANQGSEA. The V gene lost 3 bases and the J gene lost 0 bases, with 9 bases spanning the gap. The CDR3 extends over 13 amino acids. CDR3 nucleotides: TGCAGCGTTGACGAGGGTTACTCCTACGAGCAGTACTTC. As protein: CSVDEGYSYEQYF.

This clonotype was seen many times. The chain has TRBV7-9 and TRBJ2-5, with a tentative D call TRBD1 (6 bases). V was clipped by 4 bases and J by 5 bases, with 14 bases between them. The CDR3 contains 14 residues. CDR1 SEHNR and CDR2 FQNEAQ come from the germline V gene (reference sequence). In nucleotides, the CDR3 is TGTGCCAGCAGCTCCACCCAGGGGCAGGAGACCCAGTACTTC. Residues: CASSSTQGQETQYF. Drawing the rest from reference TRBV7-9 and TRBJ2-5, the complete variable domain is DTGVSQNPRHKITKRGQNVTFRCDPISEHNRLYWYRQTLGQGPEFLTYFQNEAQLEKSRLLSDRFSAERPKGSFSTLEIQRTEQGDSAMYLCASSSTQGQETQYFGPGTRLLVL.

This clonotype was detected ten times or more. This rearrangement joins TRBV27 to TRBJ2-1, with 14 bases lining up with TRBD2. CDR1 and CDR2 from the germline V gene are MNHEY and SMNVEV (reference sequence). V gave up 5 bases and J gave up 4 bases; unmatched junction bases: 10. This CDR3 has 18 amino acids. CDR3 sequence: CASSPFGTSGRGYNEQFF. CDR3 DNA sequence: TGTGCCAGCAGTCCGTTCGGGACTAGCGGGAGAGGTTACAATGAGCAGTTCTTC.

In DNA, the CDR3 is TGCGCCAGCGGACCGGGACAGGGAGCTTCGGGGGCCAACGTCCTGACTTTC. Protein: CASGPGQGASGANVLTF. The V and J genes are TRBV5-1 and TRBJ2-6, with 9 nucleotides matching TRBD1. In germline, CDR1 is SGHRS, CDR2 YFSETQ. There are 17 residues in the CDR3. Trimming took 7 bases from V and 4 from J; bases not matched to a gene: 12.

This clonotype was recorded at least ten times. This chain uses TRBV5-1 with TRBJ2-7, with D perhaps TRBD1 (6 bases). Trimming cost V 0 bases and J 3 bases, with 13 bases left between them. The germline V gene has CDR1 SGHRS and CDR2 YFSETQ. The CDR3 is made up of 15 amino acids. CDR3 amino acids: CASSLGQAAIYEQYF. The CDR3 DNA is TGCGCCAGCAGCTTGGGACAGGCTGCAATCTACGAGCAGTACTTC.